The present TCR beta chain was sequenced within a study of blood T cells in healthy people across ages. Per-sample PBMC isolation yielded at least 6.5 million cells. The CDR3 is made up of 15 amino acids. With 8 bases removed from V and 3 bases from J, the gap between germline ends came to 18 bases. The second PCR ran roughly 7 to 12 cycles with a sample-barcoded 5' primer and J-beta primers. TCRdb used MiXCR to reprocess the 5' RACE reads, holding one entry per CDR3 protein. The data hold 1.5 million to 2 million distinct CDR3 sequences, with 25% to 30% observed a single time. V and J are TRBV12-3 or TRBV12-4 and TRBJ2-3; D possibly uses TRBD1 or TRBD2 (5 bases each). The receptor was isolated from a woman in her 30s in good health. The sample comprised blood. The DNA of the CDR3 is TGTGCCAGCGGGGGACGGGTGGGAAGGACAGATACGCAGTATTTT. Translated, it gives CASGGRVGRTDTQYF.